The 10 T cell receptor beta chains given below trace back to one sample, sequenced in a study of T cells in Graves' hyperthyroidism and ophthalmopathy. TCR beta CDR3 regions were amplified from RNA transcripts. Carried out on the TCR CDR3, a first-round RT-PCR used the HTBI primer set. TCRdb re-analysed the multiplex PCR reads in MiXCR, keeping a single row per CDR3 protein. In the table there are 490,000 or so distinct CDR3 sequences, more than 15% of which are singletons. Specimen: blood. Receptors were obtained from a woman aged 30 to 39 with Graves' ophthalmopathy.

This clonotype was seen ten or more times. The genes are TRBV6-1 and TRBJ1-1; D might be TRBD1 (5 bases). Looked up from germline, CDR1 is MNHNS and CDR2 is SASEGT. The germline V and J ends were trimmed by 10 bases and 8 bases, with 17 bases remaining between them. This CDR3 is built from 12 residues. The CDR3 nucleotides are TGTGCCACCACGGAGCCAGGGAACGAAGCTTTCTTT. This gives the protein CATTEPGNEAFF.

This clonotype was recorded a few times. The genes are TRBV24-1 and TRBJ2-3; possibly TRBD2 for D (6 bases). CDR1 and CDR2 (germline): KGHDR, SFDVKD. Trimming pared 3 bases from V and 1 base from J, leaving 13 bases between. The CDR3 runs 16 residues. The CDR3 DNA sequence: TGTGCCACCAGTGATGCACGGGGGAGCGGCACAGATACGCAGTATTTT. Translated, it gives CATSDARGSGTDTQYF.

V is TRBV20-1 and J is TRBJ2-1; 8 bases agree with TRBD2. The CDR3 loop spans 13 amino acids. V gave up 6 bases and J gave up 8 bases; unmatched junction bases: 9. Germline V gene data show CDR1 as DFQATT and CDR2 as SNEGSKA (reference sequence). The CDR3 spells CSAPSGSQDEQFF. CDR3 nucleotides: TGCAGTGCCCCCAGCGGGAGTCAAGATGAGCAGTTCTTC.

This clonotype was counted between two and nine times. J is TRBJ2-7 and V is TRBV4-2; D may be TRBD1 or TRBD2 (5 bases each). In germline, CDR1 is LGHNA, CDR2 YNFKEQ. The CDR3 length is 15 residues. The V and J ends lost 7 bases and 2 bases respectively, with 18 bases between them. The CDR3 DNA is TGTGCCAGCATACCCTTCCGGGGCTCTCCCTACGAGCAGTACTTC. Translating gives CASIPFRGSPYEQYF.

V is TRBV5-5 and J is TRBJ2-2; 9 nucleotides align to TRBD2. Unmatched junction bases numbered 2, after V lost 2 bases and J lost 6 bases. This CDR3 comprises 14 residues. CDR1 and CDR2 (germline): SGHKS, YYEKEE (reference sequence). The CDR3 DNA follows: TGTGCCAGCAGCTTCCGCGGGAGGGCCGGGGAGCTGTTTTTT. Translated, it gives CASSFRGRAGELFF.

This clonotype was found many times. This chain connects TRBV2 to TRBJ2-3; D is ambiguous. Germline V gene data show CDR1 as SNHLY and CDR2 as FYNNEI. The CDR3 runs 13 residues. With 1 base removed from V and 5 bases from J, the gap between germline ends came to 7 bases. This chain's CDR3 is CASSEVVQDTQYF. Here the CDR3 DNA reads TGTGCCAGCAGTGAAGTCGTACAAGATACGCAGTATTTT. The full variable domain, rest sourced from reference TRBV2 and TRBJ2-3, is EPEVTQTPSHQVTQMGQEVILRCVPISNHLYFYWYRQILGQKVEFLVSFYNNEISEKSEIFDDQFSVERPDGSNFTLKIRSTKLEDSAMYFCASSEVVQDTQYFGPGTRLTVL.

This chain uses TRBV13 with TRBJ2-2, with TRBD1 matching over 7 bases. The germline V gene has CDR1 PRHDT and CDR2 FYEKMQ (reference sequence). Trimming at V came to 7 bases and at J to 2 bases, leaving 7 bases not matched to a gene. The CDR3 loop spans 15 amino acids. The CDR3 nucleotides are TGTGCCAGCACCCTCAGGGGGTATAACACCGGGGAGCTGTTTTTT. This translates into CASTLRGYNTGELFF.

CDR3: CSARSGRGNTIYF. In nucleotides, the CDR3 is TGCAGTGCTAGGTCCGGACGGGGAAACACCATATATTTT. The chain combines TRBV20-1 with TRBJ1-3; D remains unclear. V lost 3 bases, J lost 4 bases, and 10 bases lay in between. Germline CDR1 reads DFQATT; CDR2 reads SNEGSKA (reference sequence). This CDR3 has 13 amino acids.

Many counts were recorded for this clonotype. V and J are TRBV9 and TRBJ1-6; TRBD1 matches at 8 bases. V lost 4 bases to trimming and J lost 9 bases; unmatched junction nucleotides: 12. CDR1 SGDLS and CDR2 YYNGEE come from the germline V gene. The CDR3 covers 16 residues. DNA for the CDR3: TGTGCCAGCAGCATCGGGACAGGCCCGAGGGGTTCACCCCTCCACTTT. This encodes CASSIGTGPRGSPLHF.

The sample holds one count of this clonotype. One end of the junction is discordant with germline, which a read error may explain. The chain has TRBV19 and TRBJ2-3; TRBD1 aligns across 7 bases. This CDR3 spans 14 amino acids. From germline, CDR1 is LNHDA and CDR2 SQIVND (reference sequence). In nucleotides, the CDR3 is TGTGCCGGTAGCCGGGACAGAAACACAGATACGCAGTATTTT. Translation gives CAGSRDRNTDTQYF.